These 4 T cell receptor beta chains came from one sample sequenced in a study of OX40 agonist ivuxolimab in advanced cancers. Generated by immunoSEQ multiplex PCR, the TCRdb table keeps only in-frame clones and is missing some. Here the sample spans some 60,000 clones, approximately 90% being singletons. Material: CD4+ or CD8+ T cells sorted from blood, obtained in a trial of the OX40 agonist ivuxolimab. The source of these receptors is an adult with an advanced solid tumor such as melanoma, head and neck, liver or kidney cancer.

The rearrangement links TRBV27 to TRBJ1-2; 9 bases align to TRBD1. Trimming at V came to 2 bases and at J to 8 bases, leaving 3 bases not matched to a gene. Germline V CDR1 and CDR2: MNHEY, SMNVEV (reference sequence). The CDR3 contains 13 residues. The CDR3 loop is CASSLTGGQGYTF. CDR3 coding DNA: TGTGCCAGCAGTTTAACAGGGGGCCAAGGCTACACCTTC.

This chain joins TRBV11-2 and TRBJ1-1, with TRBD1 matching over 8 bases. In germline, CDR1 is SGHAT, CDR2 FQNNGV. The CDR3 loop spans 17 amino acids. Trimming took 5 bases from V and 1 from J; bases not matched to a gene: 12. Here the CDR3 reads CASSSGQGHGGNTEAFF. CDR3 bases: TGTGCCAGCAGCAGCGGACAGGGTCACGGAGGGAACACTGAAGCTTTCTTT.

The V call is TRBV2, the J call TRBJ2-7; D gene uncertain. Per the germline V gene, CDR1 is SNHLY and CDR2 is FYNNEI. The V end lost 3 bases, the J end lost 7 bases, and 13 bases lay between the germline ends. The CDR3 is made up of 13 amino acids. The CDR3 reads CASSEYTPMEQYF. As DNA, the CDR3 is TGTGCCAGCAGTGAGTACACTCCCATGGAGCAGTACTTC.

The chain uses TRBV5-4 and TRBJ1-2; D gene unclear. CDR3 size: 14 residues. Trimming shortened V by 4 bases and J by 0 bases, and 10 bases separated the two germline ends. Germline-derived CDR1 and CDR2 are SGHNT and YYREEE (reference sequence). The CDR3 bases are TGTGCCAGCAGCCAAGTAGGGACTAACTATGGCTACACCTTC. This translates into CASSQVGTNYGYTF.